This T cell receptor beta chain was recorded in a study of shared clonotypes between healthy human individuals (dated by TCRdb to about 2020). Background for the entire study: A few men and two women, aged 18 to 49 years, made up the cohort. For each donor, three plates each were used for CD4 naive and CD4 memory, two plates were used for CD8 naive, and one plate was used for CD8 memory. To estimate repertoire size and how much clonotypes are shared between individuals, the study performed deep sequencing of blood TCR repertoires from 4 to 6 healthy adults. To increase sequencing depth and limit assay-specific biases, TCR repertoire library preparation and sequencing were carried out by different laboratories using diverse techniques. Each donor's leukapheresis produced roughly between roughly 0.85 and 9 billion PBMCs.

The CDR3 sequence holds 14 residues, the cysteine and phenylalanine included. Left in the record is the CDR3 DNA by itself, 42 bases read in frame from the first base. The germline V gene (reference sequence) yields MNHEY for CDR1 and SMNVEV for CDR2. The trim is 5 bases for V and 7 bases for J, with a gap of 15 bases between the germline ends. Donors were healthy HIV-negative adults with no recently reported acute infections or vaccinations. All donors were Caucasian adults living in Nashville, Tennessee, USA. CD4+ T cells were enriched through magnetic negative selection, after which naive cells were positively selected on CD45RA and the remaining negative fraction served as the memory subset. Blood was collected by leukapheresis, and PBMCs were isolated by Ficoll-Histopaque density gradient centrifugation and then cryopreserved in liquid nitrogen vapor phase. Purity and quantity of every magnetically sorted T cell population were checked by analytical flow cytometry. From each sorted fraction, genomic DNA was isolated and quantified by UV absorbance on a Nanodrop 2000c.

Here is what the overall study found, with its caveats: Based on pairwise subsampling, the degree of clonotype sharing among donors was expected to be affected by sequencing depth. About 5% of naive CD4, more than 3% of naive CD8, around 2.3% of memory CD4, and more than 0.35% of memory CD8 clonotypes were shared across several donors. Incomplete sequencing was indicated by rarefaction of sorted-subset datasets, despite the large sequencing depth. Compared with non-shared clonotypes, the clonotypes found in all four sorted-subset donors had higher generation probabilities. Because the study included only a small number of donors, the genetic and exposure-history diversity represented was limited. Sampling was limited to blood, and TCR repertoires in tissue likely differ from TCR repertoires in blood. Estimated clonotype richness was generally larger for naive than for memory subsets.

Using the deep immunoSEQ assay, multiplex PCR amplified TCR CDR3 regions from genomic DNA. Extracted genomic DNA from each cell subset was distributed evenly across all wells of several immunoSEQ 96-well plates, and each plate was treated as a replicate. For sorted subsets, roughly 190 ng of genomic DNA, equivalent to 25,000 to 35,000 T cell genomes, went into each replicate PCR. Purified libraries were quantified with a Qubit 3.0 fluorometer, sized on a Bioanalyzer 2100, and re-quantified with the KAPA Library Quantification kit. Each immunoSEQ 96-well plate was sequenced on its own single-read 150-cycle Illumina NextSeq 550 flow cell. In the authors' own workflow: The immunoSEQ output contained only junctional sequences without quality scores, so filtering could not match that applied to full-length reads. To assign V/J genes and CDR3, sequences were annotated using PyIR, a Python wrapper for IgBLAST v1.9, with IMGT germline references. Reads with weak V/J assignments (E-value above 1e-6), missing CDR3, stop codons, out-of-frame junctions, or ambiguous translated residues were removed. V3J clonotypes were defined by identical inferred V gene, J gene, and CDR3 amino acid sequence. Percentage overlap between repertoires was computed as shared unique clonotypes divided by the size of the smaller repertoire. RTK rarefaction, the Chao1 estimator, and Recon v2.1 estimates of unobserved clonotypes were used to assess repertoire richness. Generation probabilities were computed with OLGA for all TCRbeta clonotypes obtained by the gDNA method from four donors. TCRdb retrieved this table from immuneACCESS and kept in-frame rearrangements only. Not all clones are present; in checked studies, unresolved V genes account for under half, and no reason is known for the remainder. The V and J calls and clone size were taken over from that table, and D and trimming were inferred from the DNA. Present in this sample are 950,000 to 1,100,000 clones, around 76% of which were seen just once. Of the sample, roughly 1.4% falls within the top ten clones.

Turning to this clone: Its antigen is unknown. Base qualities were left out, and no much larger clone turns up one base away.

Sequenced material: memory CD4+ T cells sorted from blood. In the paper's terms, the cell subset or site label means: CD45RA-negative fraction. In this chain, TRBV27 is recombined with TRBJ1-5; the D region possibly corresponds to TRBD1 (5 bases align). This TCR was sampled from a man aged 18 to 30 in good health. The DNA is as follows: TGTGCCAGCAGTCCTCGGGGGGGTGGACAGCCCCAGCATTTT. This translates into CASSPRGGGQPQHF.